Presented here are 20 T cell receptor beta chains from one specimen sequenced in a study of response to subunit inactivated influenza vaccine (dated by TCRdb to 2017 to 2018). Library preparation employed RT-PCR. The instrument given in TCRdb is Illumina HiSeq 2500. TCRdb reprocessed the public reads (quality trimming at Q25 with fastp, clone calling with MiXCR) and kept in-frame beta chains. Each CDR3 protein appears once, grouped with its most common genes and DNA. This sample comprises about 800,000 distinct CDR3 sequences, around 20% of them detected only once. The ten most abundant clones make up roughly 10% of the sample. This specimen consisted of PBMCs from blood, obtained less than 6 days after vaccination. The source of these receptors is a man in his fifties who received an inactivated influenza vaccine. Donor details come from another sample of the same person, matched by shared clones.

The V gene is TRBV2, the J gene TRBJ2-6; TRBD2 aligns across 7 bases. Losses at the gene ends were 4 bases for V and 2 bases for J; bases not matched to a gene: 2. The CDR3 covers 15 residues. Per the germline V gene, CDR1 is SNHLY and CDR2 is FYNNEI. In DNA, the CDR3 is TGTGCCAGCAGTGTTCGGGGGGCTGGGGCCAACGTCCTGACTTTC. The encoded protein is CASSVRGAGANVLTF.

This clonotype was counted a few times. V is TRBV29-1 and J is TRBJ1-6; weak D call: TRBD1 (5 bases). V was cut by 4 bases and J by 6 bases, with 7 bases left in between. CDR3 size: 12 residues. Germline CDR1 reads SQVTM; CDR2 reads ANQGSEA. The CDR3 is CSVGDVNSPLHF. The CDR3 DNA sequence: TGCAGCGTTGGGGACGTTAATTCACCCCTCCACTTT.

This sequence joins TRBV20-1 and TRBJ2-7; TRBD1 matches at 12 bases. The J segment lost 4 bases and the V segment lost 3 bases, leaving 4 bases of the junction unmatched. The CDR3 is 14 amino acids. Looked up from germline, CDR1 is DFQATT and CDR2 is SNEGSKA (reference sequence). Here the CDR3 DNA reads TGCAGTGCTAGTAAGGGACAGGGGGCTTACGAGCAGTACTTC. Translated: CSASKGQGAYEQYF.

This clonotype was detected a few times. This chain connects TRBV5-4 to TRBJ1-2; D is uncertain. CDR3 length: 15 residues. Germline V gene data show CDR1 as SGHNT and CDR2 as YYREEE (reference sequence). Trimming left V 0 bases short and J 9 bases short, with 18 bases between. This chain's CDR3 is CASSLVSSGTESYTF. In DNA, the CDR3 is TGTGCCAGCAGCTTGGTCTCTTCCGGCACGGAGAGCTACACCTTC.

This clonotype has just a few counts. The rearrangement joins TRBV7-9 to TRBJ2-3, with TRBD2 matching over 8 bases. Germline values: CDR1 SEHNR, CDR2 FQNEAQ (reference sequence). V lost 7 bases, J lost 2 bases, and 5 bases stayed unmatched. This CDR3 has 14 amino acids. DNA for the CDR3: TGTGCCAGCACCGTACTAGCGGACACAGATACGCAGTATTTT. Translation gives CASTVLADTDTQYF.

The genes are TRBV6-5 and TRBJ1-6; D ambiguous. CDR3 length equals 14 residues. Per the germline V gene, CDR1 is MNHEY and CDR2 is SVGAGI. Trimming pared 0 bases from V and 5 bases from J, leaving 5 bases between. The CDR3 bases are TGTGCCAGCAGTTACTCGACTGATAATTCACCCCTCCACTTT. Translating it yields CASSYSTDNSPLHF.

CDR3 protein: CATSRDPGTASYEQYF. In DNA form, the CDR3 reads TGTGCCACCAGCAGAGATCCGGGGACAGCCTCCTACGAGCAGTACTTC. The V gene is TRBV15, the J gene TRBJ2-7; TRBD1 matches 7 bases. The V gene's germline CDR1 is LNHNV and CDR2 YYDKDF (reference sequence). V was pared by 0 bases and J by 0 bases, with 5 bases of the junction left unmatched. The CDR3 runs 16 residues.

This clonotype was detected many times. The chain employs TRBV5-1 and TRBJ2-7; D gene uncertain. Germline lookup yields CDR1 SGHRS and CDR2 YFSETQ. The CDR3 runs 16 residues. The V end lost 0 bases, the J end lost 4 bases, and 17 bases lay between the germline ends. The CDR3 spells CASSLALSGSIYEQYF. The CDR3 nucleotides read TGCGCCAGCAGCTTGGCCCTATCGGGTTCAATATACGAGCAGTACTTC.

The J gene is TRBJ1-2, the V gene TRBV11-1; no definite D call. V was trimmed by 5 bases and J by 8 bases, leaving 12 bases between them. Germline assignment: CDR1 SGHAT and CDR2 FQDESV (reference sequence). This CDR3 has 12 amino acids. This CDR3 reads CASSHAGIGYTF. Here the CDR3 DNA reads TGTGCCAGCAGCCATGCGGGGATCGGCTACACCTTC.

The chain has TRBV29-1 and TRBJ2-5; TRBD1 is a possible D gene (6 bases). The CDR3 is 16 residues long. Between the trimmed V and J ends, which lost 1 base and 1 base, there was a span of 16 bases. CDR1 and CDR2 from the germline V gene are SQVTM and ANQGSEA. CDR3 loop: CSVEGYSARGQETQYF. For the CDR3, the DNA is TGCAGCGTTGAAGGGTACTCGGCCAGGGGCCAAGAGACCCAGTACTTC.

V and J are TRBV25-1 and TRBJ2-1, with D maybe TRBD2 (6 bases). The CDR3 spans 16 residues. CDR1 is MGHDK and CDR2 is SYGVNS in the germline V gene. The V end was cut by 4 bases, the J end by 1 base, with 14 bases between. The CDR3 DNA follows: TGTGCCAGCAGTGGACCCGGGACTGTGTCCTACAATGAGCAGTTCTTC. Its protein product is CASSGPGTVSYNEQFF.

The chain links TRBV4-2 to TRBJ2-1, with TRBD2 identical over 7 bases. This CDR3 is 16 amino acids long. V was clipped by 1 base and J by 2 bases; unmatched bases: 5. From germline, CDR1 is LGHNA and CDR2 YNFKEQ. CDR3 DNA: TGTGCCAGCAGCCAAGGTTCGAGCGGGGCCTACAATGAGCAGTTCTTC. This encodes CASSQGSSGAYNEQFF.

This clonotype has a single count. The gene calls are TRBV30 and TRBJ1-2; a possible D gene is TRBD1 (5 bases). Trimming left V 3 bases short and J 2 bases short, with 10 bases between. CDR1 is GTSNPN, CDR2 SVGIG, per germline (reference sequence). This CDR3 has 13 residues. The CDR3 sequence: CAWRSGANYGYTF. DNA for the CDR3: TGTGCCTGGAGGTCCGGGGCAAACTATGGCTACACCTTC.

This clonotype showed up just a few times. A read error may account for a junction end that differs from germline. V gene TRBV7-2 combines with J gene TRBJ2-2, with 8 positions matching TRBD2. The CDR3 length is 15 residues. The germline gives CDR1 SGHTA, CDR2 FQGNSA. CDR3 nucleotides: TGTGCCAGCCGCTTCGGGACTAGGAATACCGGGGAGCTGTTTTTT. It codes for CASRFGTRNTGELFF.

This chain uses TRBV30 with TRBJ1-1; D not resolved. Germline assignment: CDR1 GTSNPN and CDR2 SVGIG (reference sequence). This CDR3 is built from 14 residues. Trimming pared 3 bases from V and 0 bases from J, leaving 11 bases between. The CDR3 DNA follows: TGTGCCTGGAGCCCCAGCGGGTTGAACACTGAAGCTTTCTTT. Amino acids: CAWSPSGLNTEAFF.

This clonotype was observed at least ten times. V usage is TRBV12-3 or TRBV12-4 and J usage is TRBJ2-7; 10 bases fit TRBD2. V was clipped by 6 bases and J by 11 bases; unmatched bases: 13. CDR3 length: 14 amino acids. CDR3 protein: CASSWTVSGGGKYF. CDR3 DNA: TGTGCCAGCAGCTGGACAGTAAGCGGGGGGGGGAAGTACTTC.

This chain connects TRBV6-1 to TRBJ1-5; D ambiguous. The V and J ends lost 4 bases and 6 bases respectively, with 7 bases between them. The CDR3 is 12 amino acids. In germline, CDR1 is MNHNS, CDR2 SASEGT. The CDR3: CASSVKGQPQHF. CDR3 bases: TGTGCCAGCAGTGTTAAGGGTCAGCCCCAGCATTTT.

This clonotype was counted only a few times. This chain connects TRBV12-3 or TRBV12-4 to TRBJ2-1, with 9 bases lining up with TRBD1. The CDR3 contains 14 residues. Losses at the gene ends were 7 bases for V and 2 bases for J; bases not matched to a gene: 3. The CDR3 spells CASTTGGAYNEQFF. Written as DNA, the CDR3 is TGTGCCAGCACTACAGGGGGCGCCTACAATGAGCAGTTCTTC.

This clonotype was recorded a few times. The CDR3 sequence: CSVEDRGLAEAFF. The DNA for the CDR3 is TGCAGCGTTGAGGACCGCGGGTTGGCTGAAGCTTTCTTT. The chain employs TRBV29-1 and TRBJ1-1; D is undetermined. This CDR3 has 13 residues. The ends were cut back, 3 bases at V and 6 bases at J, with 14 bases in the middle. Germline values: CDR1 SQVTM, CDR2 ANQGSEA.

CDR3 sequence reads: CASTGFRGDTQYF. In DNA form, the CDR3 reads TGTGCCAGCACTGGTTTTAGGGGAGATACGCAGTATTTT. The chain has TRBV12-3 or TRBV12-4 and TRBJ2-3; a weak D match, TRBD1 (5 bases). Trimming removed 7 bases at V and 5 bases at J, with 13 bases between. CDR3 size: 13 residues.